The subject of this entry is one T cell receptor (beta chain). There is no known antigen for this receptor. No qualities accompany the bases; no much larger clone lies one base away. The data were taken from a study of blood T cell repertoires in COVID-19 (dated by TCRdb to the early 2020s). Study-wide context: Collaborator samples came from the United States, Italy and Spain and covered acute and convalescent phases of COVID-19. The material from the prospective study consisted of cDNA or gDNA derived from T cells, B-cell-depleted T cells, or PBMCs. Subjects who had been exposed to COVID-19, were actively infected with it, or had recovered from it provided the deeply sampled blood TCRbeta repertoires that made up the dataset. The repertoires were released in a freely available public database intended as a resource for research on the immune response to SARS-CoV-2. Samples came from the ongoing ImmuneRACE study (first 160 participants) plus 1,254 subjects from 6 global collaborators. Sample metadata almost always included a de-identified subject ID, COVID-19 status, age in years and sex. Where available, HLA class I and class II types were taken from metadata supplied by the sample provider and were not determined by assay-based typing. Broader findings and caveats from the paper: How much clinical and demographic metadata was included differed by source and by participant, and the metadata was provided uncurated.

TCRbeta CDR3 regions were amplified from genomic DNA using the immunoSEQ Assay, a bias-controlled multiplex PCR. The source study handled its data this way. The number of nucleated cells in each sample was estimated by amplification of reference gene primers within the assay. Sequence reads were collapsed and filtered to measure the absolute abundance of every unique TCRbeta CDR3 rearrangement. Productive Simpson clonality was computed per sample as the square root of Simpson's diversity index over productive rearrangements. Drawn from immuneACCESS, this table holds only the in-frame rearrangements with V and J called that TCRdb kept. Clones are partly lost; checked studies trace under half to an unresolved V gene and leave the rest unexplained. That table is the source of V, J and clone size, and D and trimming were worked out from the DNA. Within this sample are around 170,000 clones, with about 84% of them counted one time only. Of the sample, about 9.7% is held by the ten largest clones.

In the prospective study, participants were roughly 18 to 90 years old, resided in about two dozen geographic areas of the United States, and were enrolled through a virtual design. In the prospective study, cohorts were assigned on the basis of participant-reported clinical history obtained from a screening survey and a study questionnaire. Recovered participants in ImmuneRACE Cohort 3 were defined as having two consecutive negative NP/OP PCR tests, clearance from a healthcare professional, or resolution of symptoms. Each participant in the prospective study had whole blood, serum and a nasopharyngeal or oropharyngeal swab collected by mobile phlebotomists. Additional blood draws and questionnaires over an approximately 2-month period could optionally be provided by prospective study participants. Blood samples from the prospective study were shipped frozen or at room temperature prior to DNA extraction.

Including the terminal cysteine and phenylalanine, the CDR3 comprises 14 residues. Only CDR3 DNA is held: 42 bases, read in frame from base 1. Sequences MGHRA (CDR1) and YSYEKL (CDR2) are obtained from the germline V gene. V is pared back by 0 bases and J by 2 bases, with 8 bases lying between the germline termini. This receptor was obtained from a young woman who had recovered from COVID-19. Sequencing used PBMCs or T cells enriched from blood (not recorded which). The chain couples TRBV4-1 to TRBJ2-7, with an unclear D gene assignment. The CDR3 here reads CASSQEASTYEQYF. The nucleotide sequence is TGCGCCAGCAGCCAAGAAGCGTCTACCTACGAGCAGTACTTC.